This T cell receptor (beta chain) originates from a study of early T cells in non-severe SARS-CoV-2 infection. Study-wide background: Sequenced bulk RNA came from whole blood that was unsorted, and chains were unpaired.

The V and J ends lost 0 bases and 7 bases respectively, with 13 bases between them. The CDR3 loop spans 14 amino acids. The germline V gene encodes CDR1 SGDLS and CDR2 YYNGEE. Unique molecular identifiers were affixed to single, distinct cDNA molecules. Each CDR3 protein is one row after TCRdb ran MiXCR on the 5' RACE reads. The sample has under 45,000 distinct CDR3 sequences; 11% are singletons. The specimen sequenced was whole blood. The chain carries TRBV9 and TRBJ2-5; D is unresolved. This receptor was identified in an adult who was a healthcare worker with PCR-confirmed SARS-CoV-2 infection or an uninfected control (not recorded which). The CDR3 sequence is CASSVGVGGPTQYF. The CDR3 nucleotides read TGTGCCAGCAGCGTAGGGGTAGGCGGTCCGACCCAGTACTTC.